This passage covers 21 T cell receptor beta chains from one sample sequenced in a study of read filtering for tumor transcriptome and immune sequencing. Molecular barcoded adaptors covering alpha/delta and beta/gamma chains were used on 400 to 450 ng RNA. MiXCR, applied by TCRdb to the reads, yields one record per CDR3 protein. The table lists approximately 90,000 distinct CDR3 sequences, over 9% of them singletons, with about 15% in the top ten. The specimen was a population of CD138-negative cells sorted from bone marrow. The receptors here all came from a donor aged 40 or over with multiple myeloma.

This clonotype occurred many times. The genes are TRBV29-1 and TRBJ2-3, with 10 bases identical to TRBD2. Germline CDR1 SQVTM, CDR2 ANQGSEA. V lost 6 bases and J lost 1; bases outside the gene matches: 13. CDR3 length: 17 residues. CDR3 DNA sequence: TGCAGCGTGCCAAAACCCCTAGCGGGAGATGGCACAGATACGCAGTATTTT. Its translation: CSVPKPLAGDGTDTQYF.

This clonotype showed up many times. This chain connects TRBV4-1 to TRBJ2-5; D might be TRBD2 (6 bases). This CDR3 has 15 amino acids. Germline V lookup: CDR1 MGHRA, CDR2 YSYEKL. V was clipped by 1 base and J by 3 bases, with 12 bases between them. CDR3 sequence reads: CASSQGAWEEETQYF. The DNA for the CDR3 is TGCGCCAGCAGCCAAGGTGCGTGGGAGGAAGAGACCCAGTACTTC.

Notes on this clonotype: A read error is likely here: a far larger clone is one base away. Here the CDR3 reads CASSPQALGYEQFF. The CDR3 bases are TGTGCCAGCAGCCCCCAGGCTCTAGGCTACGAGCAGTTCTTC. V and J are TRBV7-6 and TRBJ2-1; D not certain. Germline CDR1 reads SGHVS; CDR2 reads FNYEAQ. V gave up 5 bases and J gave up 10 bases, with 18 bases separating them. This CDR3 has 14 amino acids.

This chain connects TRBV7-9 to TRBJ2-5; 8 nucleotides agree with TRBD2. The CDR3 has 15 amino acids. Looked up from germline, CDR1 is SEHNR and CDR2 is FQNEAQ (reference sequence). With 3 bases clipped from V and 4 bases from J, the junction kept 7 bases outside the gene matches. CDR3 sequence: CASSLRGAFGETQYF. For the CDR3, the DNA is TGTGCCAGCAGCTTGCGGGGGGCCTTTGGAGAGACCCAGTACTTC.

This clonotype was picked up many times. The missing conserved phenylalanine or tryptophan at the end of this CDR3 makes a read error likely. The rearrangement joins TRBV2 to TRBJ1-1, with a tentative D call TRBD1 (5 bases). CDR3 size: 14 residues. The V and J ends lost 1 base and 1 base respectively, with 7 bases between them. Germline-derived CDR1 and CDR2 are SNHLY and FYNNEI. CDR3 sequence: CASSEGQPNTEAFL. CDR3 DNA sequence: TGTGCCAGCAGTGAAGGACAGCCGAACACTGAAGCTTTCCTT.

This clonotype was seen many times. It may be a read error: a sequence one base away is much more abundant. The gene calls are TRBV13 and TRBJ2-1; TRBD1 aligns across 11 bases. This CDR3 is 14 amino acids long. CDR1 and CDR2 (germline): PRHDT, FYEKMQ (reference sequence). The junction had 9 bases not matched to a gene; V was cut back by 8 bases and J by 9 bases. In nucleotides, the CDR3 is TGTGCCAGCTGCTCGGGACAGGGGGTCTCTGAGCAGTTCTTC. Translating gives CASCSGQGVSEQFF.

The sample holds a few counts of this clonotype. The V gene is TRBV7-9, the J gene TRBJ2-5; D possibly uses TRBD1 or TRBD2 (5 bases each). The V gene lost 5 bases and the J gene lost 7 bases, with 20 bases spanning the gap. This CDR3 is built from 15 residues. Germline V CDR1 and CDR2: SEHNR, FQNEAQ (reference sequence). The CDR3 sequence: CASSPQTGAHGTQYF. Written as DNA, the CDR3 is TGTGCCAGCAGCCCCCAAACCGGGGCCCATGGGACCCAGTACTTC.

This clonotype was counted ten times or more. This chain uses TRBV5-1 with TRBJ1-3; D ambiguous. Germline CDR1 and CDR2: SGHRS and YFSETQ. V was trimmed by 3 bases and J by 3 bases, leaving 13 bases between them. The CDR3 spans 15 residues. The CDR3 sequence: CASSYEGALGNTIYF. The CDR3 region has the DNA TGCGCCAGCAGCTACGAAGGAGCTCTTGGAAACACCATATATTTT. Full variable domain (remainder filled in from reference TRBV5-1 and TRBJ1-3): KAGVTQTPRYLIKTRGQQVTLSCSPISGHRSVSWYQQTPGQGLQFLFEYFSETQRNKGNFPGRFSGRQFSNSRSEMNVSTLELGDSALYLCASSYEGALGNTIYFGEGSWLTVV.

In its sample, this clonotype was seen many times. The genes are TRBV9 and TRBJ2-3; D unresolved. CDR1 and CDR2 (germline): SGDLS, YYNGEE. The CDR3 has 14 residues. Trimming removed 0 bases at V and 0 bases at J, with 5 bases between. CDR3 sequence: CASSVAASTDTQYF. Here the CDR3 DNA reads TGTGCCAGCAGCGTAGCGGCTAGCACAGATACGCAGTATTTT.

About this clonotype itself: This could be a read error, since a much larger clone is one nucleotide away. The rearrangement uses TRBV11-2 and TRBJ2-7; D may match TRBD1 or TRBD2 (5 bases each). Germline assignment: CDR1 SGHAT and CDR2 FQNNGV. The CDR3 contains 11 residues. CDR3 bases: TGTGCCAGCAGGAGAAGCAGGGAGCGGTACTTC. This sequence encodes CASRRSRERYF.

This clonotype turned up a few times. The chain uses TRBV29-1 and TRBJ1-2, with 9 positions matching TRBD1. This CDR3 region has 14 residues. V gave up 0 bases and J gave up 6 bases; unmatched junction bases: 5. Per germline, CDR1 SQVTM and CDR2 ANQGSEA. The CDR3 bases are TGCAGCGTTGAAGATGGGGACAGGGCGGATGGCTACACCTTC. This gives the protein CSVEDGDRADGYTF.

With regard to this clonotype: This sequence may be a read error, since a much larger clone differs from it by one base. V and J are TRBV29-1 and TRBJ2-1; TRBD1 aligns across 7 bases. CDR1 and CDR2 (germline): SQVTM, ANQGSEA. This CDR3 spans 14 amino acids. CDR3 protein: CSVDSRDSFNGQFF. The CDR3 DNA is TGCAGCGTTGACTCCCGGGACAGCTTTAATGGGCAGTTCTTC.

This clonotype was seen ten or more times. The CDR3 is CASSPPESWSTDTQYF. The CDR3 DNA follows: TGTGCCAGCAGCCCCCCCGAGTCCTGGAGCACAGATACGCAGTATTTT. V and J are TRBV9 and TRBJ2-3; D unclear. Germline assignment: CDR1 SGDLS and CDR2 YYNGEE. Deletions cut 4 bases from V and 0 bases from J, with 15 bases between. The CDR3 loop spans 16 amino acids. The whole variable domain, filled in from reference TRBV9 and TRBJ2-3, reads DSGVTQTPKHLITATGQRVTLRCSPRSGDLSVYWYQQSLDQGLQFLIQYYNGEERAKGNILERFSAQQFPDLHSELNLSSLELGDSALYFCASSPPESWSTDTQYFGPGTRLTVL.

This clonotype was counted many times. The chain employs TRBV29-1 and TRBJ2-5; 12 bases agree with TRBD1. The J segment lost 4 bases and the V segment lost 5 bases, leaving 11 bases of the junction unmatched. The CDR3 loop spans 16 amino acids. Looked up from germline, CDR1 is SQVTM and CDR2 is ANQGSEA. As DNA, the CDR3 is TGCAGCGTTTCCGAACCGGGACAGGGGGCTGGAGAGACCCAGTACTTC. Protein product: CSVSEPGQGAGETQYF.

The J gene is TRBJ2-7, the V gene TRBV29-1; a weak D match, TRBD1 (6 bases). Trimming stripped 5 bases from V and 4 bases from J, with 12 bases between. This CDR3 comprises 12 residues. The germline V gene encodes CDR1 SQVTM and CDR2 ANQGSEA. The CDR3 region is CSVTSTGYEQYF. The CDR3 DNA sequence: TGCAGCGTTACCTCAACAGGGTACGAGCAGTACTTC.

This clonotype was seen ten or more times. The genes are TRBV7-2 and TRBJ1-1; TRBD1 might be the D (5 bases). The CDR3 has 17 residues. Germline CDR1 is SGHTA and CDR2 is FQGNSA. Trimming shortened V by 6 bases and J by 8 bases, and 28 bases separated the two germline ends. This CDR3 is CASSSLAGGDHLGEAFF. For the CDR3, the DNA is TGTGCCAGCAGTTCGCTCGCCGGGGGGGACCACCTAGGAGAAGCTTTCTTT. The whole variable domain, remainder taken from reference TRBV7-2 and TRBJ1-1, is GAGVSQSPSNKVTEKGKDVELRCDPISGHTALYWYRQSLGQGLEFLIYFQGNSAPDKSGLPSDRFSAERTGGSVSTLTIQRTQQEDSAVYLCASSSLAGGDHLGEAFFGQGTRLTVV.

This clonotype was found many times. The chain combines TRBV5-1 with TRBJ1-1; D uncertain. This CDR3 spans 14 amino acids. Germline CDR1 is SGHRS and CDR2 is YFSETQ. Trimming stripped 4 bases from V and 1 base from J, with 11 bases between. The CDR3 sequence is CASSQMDGNTEAFF. As DNA, the CDR3 is TGCGCCAGCAGCCAGATGGACGGGAACACTGAAGCTTTCTTT.

Notes on this clonotype: A much larger clone lies a single base off, so this may be a read error. The chain carries TRBV20-1 and TRBJ2-5; D may match TRBD1 or TRBD2 (5 bases each). The CDR3 covers 13 residues. The germline V and J ends were trimmed by 3 bases and 4 bases, with 12 bases remaining between them. The germline V gene encodes CDR1 DFQATT and CDR2 SNEGSKA (reference sequence). Here the CDR3 reads CSARSEGLETQYF. As DNA, the CDR3 is TGCAGTGCTAGGTCCGAGGGGCTAGAGACCCAGTACTTC.

Only a few counts were recorded for this clonotype. This chain joins TRBV5-1 and TRBJ2-3, with 9 positions matching TRBD2. The CDR3 covers 15 residues. V was clipped by 0 bases and J by 8 bases; unmatched bases: 7. Germline assignment: CDR1 SGHRS and CDR2 YFSETQ. For the CDR3, the DNA is TGCGCCAGCAGCTTGGGACTAGCGGCATCAGGTACGCAGTATTTT. Its translation: CASSLGLAASGTQYF.

Details on this clonotype: Just one base apart from a much larger clone, this may be a read error. V gene TRBV10-1 combines with J gene TRBJ1-1; no reliable D call. The CDR3 has 13 residues. Looked up from germline, CDR1 is WNHNN and CDR2 is SYGVQD (reference sequence). The CDR3 loop reads CASSEELLTEAIF. The DNA of the CDR3 is TGCGCCAGCAGTGAAGAATTACTCACTGAAGCTATCTTT.

This clonotype has a count of ten or more. The CDR3 DNA follows: TGTGCCAGTACGGATGGGGCCATCACCAACACCGGGGAGCTGTTTTTT. The encoded protein is CASTDGAITNTGELFF. The chain recombines TRBV19 with TRBJ2-2, with a weak D call TRBD1 (5 bases). Germline CDR1 is LNHDA and CDR2 is SQIVND (reference sequence). This CDR3 spans 16 amino acids. Deletions cut 7 bases from V and 2 bases from J, with 17 bases between.